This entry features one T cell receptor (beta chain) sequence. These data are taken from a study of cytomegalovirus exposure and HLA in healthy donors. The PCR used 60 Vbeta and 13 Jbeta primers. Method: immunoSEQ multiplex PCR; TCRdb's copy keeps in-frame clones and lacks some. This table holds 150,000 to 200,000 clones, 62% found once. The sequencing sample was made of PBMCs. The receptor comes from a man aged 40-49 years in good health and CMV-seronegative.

The CDR3 DNA sequence: TGTGCCAGTAGTATACAGGGGTCCCCGTCTTACGAGCAGTACTTC. This sequence encodes CASSIQGSPSYEQYF. The gene calls are TRBV19 and TRBJ2-7; a weak D match, TRBD1 (6 bases). Trimming cost V 2 bases and J 4 bases, with 15 bases left between them. The CDR3 runs to 15 residues. Germline V lookup: CDR1 LNHDA, CDR2 SQIVND (reference sequence).